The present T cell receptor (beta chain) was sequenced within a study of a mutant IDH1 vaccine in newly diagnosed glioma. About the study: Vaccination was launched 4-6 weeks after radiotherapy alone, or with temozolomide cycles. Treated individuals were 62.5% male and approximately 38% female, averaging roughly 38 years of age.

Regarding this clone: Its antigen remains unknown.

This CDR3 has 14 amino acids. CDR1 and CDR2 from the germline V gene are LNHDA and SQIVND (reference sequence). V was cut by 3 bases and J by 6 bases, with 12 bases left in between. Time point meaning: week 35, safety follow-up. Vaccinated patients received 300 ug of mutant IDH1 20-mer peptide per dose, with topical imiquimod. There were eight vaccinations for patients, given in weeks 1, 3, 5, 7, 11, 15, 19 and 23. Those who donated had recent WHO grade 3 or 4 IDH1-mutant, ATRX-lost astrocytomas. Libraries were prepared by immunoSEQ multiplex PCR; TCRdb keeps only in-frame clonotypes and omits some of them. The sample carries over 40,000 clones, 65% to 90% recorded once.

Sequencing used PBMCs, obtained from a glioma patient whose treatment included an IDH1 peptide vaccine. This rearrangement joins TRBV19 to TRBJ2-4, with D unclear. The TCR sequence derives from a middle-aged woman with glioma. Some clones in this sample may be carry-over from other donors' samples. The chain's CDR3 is CASSIGLGSNIQYF. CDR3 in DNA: TGTGCCAGTAGTATCGGCCTAGGTTCAAACATTCAGTACTTC.